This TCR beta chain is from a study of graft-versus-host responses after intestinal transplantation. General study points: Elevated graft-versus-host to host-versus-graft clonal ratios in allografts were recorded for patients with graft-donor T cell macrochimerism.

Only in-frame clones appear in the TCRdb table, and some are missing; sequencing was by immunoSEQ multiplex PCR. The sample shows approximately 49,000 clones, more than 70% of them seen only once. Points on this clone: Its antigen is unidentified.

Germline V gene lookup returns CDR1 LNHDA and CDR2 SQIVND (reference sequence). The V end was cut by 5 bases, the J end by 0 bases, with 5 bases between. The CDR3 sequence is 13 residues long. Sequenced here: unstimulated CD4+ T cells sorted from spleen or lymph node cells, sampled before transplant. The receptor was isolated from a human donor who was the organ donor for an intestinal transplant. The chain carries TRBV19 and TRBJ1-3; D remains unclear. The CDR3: CASSRDSGNTIYF. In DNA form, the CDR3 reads TGTGCCAGTAGTCGGGACTCTGGAAACACCATATATTTT.